Below, one T cell receptor (beta chain) is given with its context. The CDR3 runs to 14 residues. Germline V lookup: CDR1 MNHNS, CDR2 SASEGT. V was cut by 8 bases and J by 0 bases, with 13 bases left in between. These data are taken from a study of T cell changes during pregnancy in multiple sclerosis. Libraries were prepared by immunoSEQ multiplex PCR; TCRdb keeps only in-frame clonotypes and omits some of them. The table records some 100,000 clones, 85% to 95% of them present only once. The rearrangement links TRBV6-1 to TRBJ1-2; the D gene is possibly TRBD1 (6 bases). Here the sequenced sample was peripheral blood, taken before pregnancy. This TCR was sampled from a female donor with multiple sclerosis, enrolled in a pregnancy study. This CDR3 reads CASGGGFANYGYTF. CDR3 DNA: TGTGCCAGCGGCGGGGGCTTTGCTAACTATGGCTACACCTTC.